One sample yielded the 24 T cell receptor beta chains listed below, sequenced in a study of graft-versus-host responses after intestinal transplantation. Sequencing used immunoSEQ multiplex PCR; TCRdb keeps in-frame clones, though not all of them. This table holds approximately 9,000 clones, 25% to 30% found once. The sequences come from alloreactive CD4+ T cells from a mixed lymphocyte reaction culture, collected before intestinal transplant. Subset defined: CFSE-low proliferating T cells sorted from approximately 6-day pre-transplant mixed lymphocyte reaction (GvH or HvG direction). Receptors originate from a human patient who received an intestinal transplant.

The rearrangement joins TRBV27 to TRBJ2-1; TRBD2 matches 10 bases. The germline CDR1 and CDR2 sequences are MNHEY and SMNVEV (reference sequence). The CDR3 totals 15 residues. Trimming removed 6 bases from V and 2 bases from J; junction bases left unmatched: 4. The CDR3 nucleotides are TGTGCCAGCAGGACGCTAGCGGGAGCCTACAATGAGCAGTTCTTC. This translates into CASRTLAGAYNEQFF.

This clone was picked up a small number of times. J is TRBJ2-4 and V is TRBV7-3; maybe TRBD2 (7 bases). This CDR3 is 15 amino acids long. Trimming pared 2 bases from V and 9 bases from J, leaving 17 bases between. Germline CDR1 is SGHTA and CDR2 is FQGTGA. The CDR3 sequence is CASSLGGGALSIQYF. CDR3 nucleotide sequence: TGTGCCAGCAGCTTAGGGGGGGGCGCATTGAGCATTCAGTACTTC.

The chain is built from TRBV29-1 and TRBJ2-7; 10 nucleotides match TRBD2. V lost 3 bases to trimming and J lost 0 bases; unmatched junction nucleotides: 11. This CDR3 spans 17 amino acids. CDR1 SQVTM and CDR2 ANQGSEA come from the germline V gene. The CDR3 nucleotides are TGCAGCGTTGAGGGAGGACGACTAGCGGGTAGCTCCTACGAGCAGTACTTC. This sequence encodes CSVEGGRLAGSSYEQYF.

This clone was found once. The chain is built from TRBV28 and TRBJ1-2; a weak D match, TRBD1 (5 bases). This CDR3 spans 16 amino acids. Trimming stripped 6 bases from V and 5 bases from J, with 22 bases between. CDR1 and CDR2 from the germline V gene are MDHEN and SYDVKM. CDR3 sequence reads: CASRTTGDLALYGYTF. CDR3 sequence (DNA): TGTGCCAGCAGAACCACAGGCGACCTCGCCCTTTATGGCTACACCTTC.

The rearrangement uses TRBV28 and TRBJ1-3; possible D gene TRBD1, 6 bases. This CDR3 contains 21 residues. Trimming removed 6 bases from V and 1 base from J, with 31 bases in between. Germline CDR1 is MDHEN and CDR2 is SYDVKM. The CDR3 reads CASSQTPSRRDKPLSGNTIYF. CDR3 nucleotides: TGTGCCAGCAGCCAGACTCCCTCCAGACGGGACAAACCTTTATCTGGAAACACCATATATTTT.

The rearrangement uses TRBV6-1 and TRBJ2-7, with D unclear. The V end was cut by 6 bases, the J end by 1 base, with 13 bases between. The length of the CDR3 is 14 residues. In germline, CDR1 is MNHNS, CDR2 SASEGT. CDR3 coding DNA: TGTGCCAGCAGCGTAGCCTACGGTTCCTACGAGCAGTACTTC. Translating gives CASSVAYGSYEQYF.

The rearrangement joins TRBV6-5 to TRBJ2-7; 7 bases are a match to TRBD2. The CDR3 has 16 amino acids. Germline loops: CDR1 MNHEY, CDR2 SVGAGI. V gave up 0 bases and J gave up 1 base; unmatched junction bases: 6. CDR3 protein: CASSYSAGERSYEQYF. The DNA for the CDR3 is TGTGCCAGCAGTTACTCGGCGGGAGAGAGGTCCTACGAGCAGTACTTC.

The chain is built from TRBV5-6 and TRBJ1-1; D call uncertain. Trimming took 3 bases from V and 5 from J, leaving 8 bases between them. Germline V gene sequence: CDR1 SGHDT, CDR2 YYEEEE. The CDR3 is 12 amino acids. CDR3 loop: CASSSGGTEAFF. DNA for the CDR3: TGTGCCAGCAGCTCGGGAGGGACTGAAGCTTTCTTT.

V gene TRBV5-1 combines with J gene TRBJ2-1; D possibly corresponds to TRBD2 (6 bases). Germline loops: CDR1 SGHRS, CDR2 YFSETQ. This CDR3 comprises 16 residues. Trimming removed 2 bases at V and 0 bases at J, with 12 bases between. This CDR3 reads CASSLGGTNSYNEQFF. The DNA for the CDR3 is TGCGCCAGCAGCTTAGGAGGGACCAACTCCTACAATGAGCAGTTCTTC.

This clone is deemed large. J is TRBJ1-4 and V is TRBV4-1; D ambiguous. Germline V gene data show CDR1 as MGHRA and CDR2 as YSYEKL. Trimming shortened V by 3 bases and J by 5 bases, and 1 base separated the two germline ends. This CDR3 contains 11 residues. Written as DNA, the CDR3 is TGCGCCAGCAGCCACAATGAAAAACTGTTTTTT. This encodes CASSHNEKLFF.

The chain combines TRBV7-8 with TRBJ2-4; D call uncertain. Trimming stripped 1 base from V and 0 bases from J, with 13 bases between. Germline loops: CDR1 SGHVS, CDR2 FQNEAQ. The CDR3 sequence is 17 residues long. CDR3 DNA sequence: TGTGCCAGCAGCTTAGTTCCCAACGTCTTAGCCAAAAACATTCAGTACTTC. Its translation is CASSLVPNVLAKNIQYF.

This clone was picked up a small number of times. This rearrangement joins TRBV7-9 to TRBJ1-2, with D possibly matching TRBD1 (5 bases). Trimming shortened V by 2 bases and J by 3 bases, and 13 bases separated the two germline ends. There are 15 residues in the CDR3. Germline CDR1 and CDR2: SEHNR and FQNEAQ (reference sequence). Here the CDR3 DNA reads TGTGCCAGCAGCTTATCAGGGACGTGGTACTATGGCTACACCTTC. The encoded protein is CASSLSGTWYYGYTF.

The chain joins TRBV6-6 to TRBJ2-2, with unresolved D. The CDR3 extends over 15 amino acids. V was cut by 0 bases and J by 0 bases, with 5 bases left in between. In germline, CDR1 is MNHNY, CDR2 SVGAGI (reference sequence). CDR3 sequence: CASSYSWTNTGELFF. CDR3 in DNA: TGTGCCAGCAGTTACTCCTGGACGAACACCGGGGAGCTGTTTTTT.

The chain couples TRBV7-6 to TRBJ2-2; D gene uncertain. V was shortened by 0 bases and J by 7 bases, with 0 bases between the two germline ends. This CDR3 is 11 amino acids long. Germline V gene data show CDR1 as SGHVS and CDR2 as FNYEAQ. CDR3 protein: CASSLAGELFF. DNA for the CDR3: TGTGCCAGCAGCTTAGCCGGGGAGCTGTTTTTT.

This clone has just a few counts. The CDR3 DNA is TGCAGCGTCCCCCTCGGGGGGGGTGAGCAGTTCTTC. Protein sequence: CSVPLGGGEQFF. The V call is TRBV29-1, the J call TRBJ2-1; 8 bases match TRBD2. The CDR3 sequence is 12 residues long. Germline CDR1 reads SQVTM; CDR2 reads ANQGSEA. Losses at the gene ends were 6 bases for V and 9 bases for J; bases not matched to a gene: 7.

This clone was seen a handful of times. A read error may explain this, as a much larger clone is one base away. This same CDR3 is encoded by further DNA sequences in the sample. The chain couples TRBV5-1 to TRBJ1-1; no definite D call. Germline V gives CDR1 SGHRS, CDR2 YFSETQ. The CDR3 spans 13 residues. Trimming pared 0 bases from V and 6 bases from J, leaving 9 bases between. The CDR3 bases are TGCGCCAGCAGCTTGGCGATGGGGTCTGAAGCTTTCTTT. Amino acid sequence: CASSLAMGSEAFF. Complete variable domain (other parts from reference TRBV5-1 and TRBJ1-1): KAGVTQTPRYLIKTRGQQVTLSCSPISGHRSVSWYQQTPGQGLQFLFEYFSETQRNKGNFPGRFSGRQFSNSRSEMNVSTLELGDSALYLCASSLAMGSEAFFGQGTRLTVV.

The chain couples TRBV10-2 to TRBJ2-6, with D perhaps given as TRBD1 or TRBD2 (5 bases each). This CDR3 region has 16 residues. Germline CDR1 reads WSHSY; CDR2 reads SAAADI. The V end lost 6 bases, the J end lost 1 base, and 13 bases lay between the germline ends. Here the CDR3 reads CASSPLWGSGANVLTF. CDR3 sequence (DNA): TGCGCCAGCAGCCCCCTGTGGGGGTCTGGGGCCAACGTCCTGACTTTC.

The J gene is TRBJ2-7, the V gene TRBV5-6, with D perhaps TRBD2 (5 bases). Deletions cut 2 bases from V and 2 bases from J, with 17 bases between. Germline-derived CDR1 and CDR2 are SGHDT and YYEEEE. There are 16 residues in the CDR3. The CDR3 spells CASSLGPAANTYEQYF. The CDR3 coding sequence is TGTGCCAGCAGCTTAGGTCCAGCGGCTAATACCTACGAGCAGTACTTC.

This clone is medium-sized. The chain recombines TRBV4-1 with TRBJ2-7; perhaps TRBD1 as D (6 bases). Deletions cut 0 bases from V and 4 bases from J, with 16 bases between. Germline values: CDR1 MGHRA, CDR2 YSYEKL. The CDR3 extends over 16 amino acids. The CDR3 DNA reads as TGCGCCAGCAGCCAAGATCGAGGGACATACCCTTACGAGCAGTACTTC. It yields the protein CASSQDRGTYPYEQYF.

This clone was seen a few times. V and J are TRBV27 and TRBJ1-5; TRBD1 aligns across 9 bases. Looked up from germline, CDR1 is MNHEY and CDR2 is SMNVEV (reference sequence). V was pared by 5 bases and J by 4 bases, with 6 bases of the junction left unmatched. CDR3 length equals 15 residues. This CDR3 reads CASSPWTGENQPQHF. DNA of the CDR3: TGTGCCAGCAGTCCGTGGACAGGGGAGAATCAGCCCCAGCATTTT.

The rearrangement uses TRBV5-4 and TRBJ2-7; tentatively, D is TRBD2 (5 bases). Between the trimmed V and J ends, which lost 3 bases and 2 bases, there was a span of 12 bases. Per germline, CDR1 SGHNT and CDR2 YYREEE (reference sequence). This CDR3 spans 14 amino acids. For the CDR3, the DNA is TGTGCCAGCAGCTCCATACACGGGACCTACGAGCAGTACTTC. Its translation is CASSSIHGTYEQYF.

In this sample, this clone turned up a few times. The chain joins TRBV7-9 to TRBJ2-3; the D is unclear. The germline gives CDR1 SEHNR, CDR2 FQNEAQ (reference sequence). Trimming stripped 4 bases from V and 10 bases from J, with 12 bases between. The CDR3 is 12 amino acids. CDR3 sequence: CASSYALSPQYF. CDR3 nucleotide sequence: TGTGCCAGCAGCTACGCCCTTAGTCCGCAGTATTTT.

This chain connects TRBV10-2 to TRBJ2-7; D possibly matches TRBD1 or TRBD2 (5 bases each). Germline assignment: CDR1 WSHSY and CDR2 SAAADI. Trimming removed 10 bases at V and 2 bases at J, with 18 bases between. This CDR3 has 14 amino acids. CDR3 residues: CATLGRQGPYEQYF. CDR3 nucleotide sequence: TGCGCCACCCTAGGCCGCCAGGGACCCTACGAGCAGTACTTC.

This clone is labeled medium-sized. The chain joins TRBV27 to TRBJ2-7; no definite D call. Germline V gene lookup returns CDR1 MNHEY and CDR2 SMNVEV (reference sequence). Trimming left V 0 bases short and J 0 bases short, with 6 bases between. The CDR3 loop spans 14 amino acids. The CDR3 DNA is TGTGCCAGCAGTTTATCAGCCGACTCCTACGAGCAGTACTTC. The encoded protein is CASSLSADSYEQYF.